This is a list of T cell receptor beta chains from one sample in a study of cytomegalovirus exposure and HLA in healthy donors. The table came from immunoSEQ multiplex PCR; TCRdb's copy has only in-frame clones and leaves some out. The table lists approximately 160,000 clones, 80% to 90% of them singletons, with 1.9% in the top ten. The specimen was PBMCs. Receptors originate from a young woman in good health and CMV-seronegative. The CDR3 runs from the conserved cysteine through the conserved F or W. A D gene is named only where the DNA matches it firmly. Some rows mark clone size as missing; the rest say once, few, many or name a class of expanded clone.

j_gene: TRBJ1-1; v_gene: TRBV25-1; abundance: -; d_gene: -; CDR3aa: CASSELGGDGVNTEAFF
j_gene: TRBJ1-2; v_gene: TRBV6-5; abundance: -; d_gene: TRBD1; CDR3aa: CASSPRDRAGYGYTF
j_gene: TRBJ1-1; v_gene: TRBV10-3; abundance: -; d_gene: -; CDR3aa: CATTSMRGWDTEAFF
j_gene: TRBJ2-3; v_gene: TRBV7-3; abundance: -; d_gene: TRBD2; CDR3aa: CASSLTGTSGRLDTQYF
j_gene: TRBJ1-1; v_gene: TRBV5-4; abundance: -; d_gene: -; CDR3aa: CASSLGRGNTEAFF
j_gene: TRBJ2-7; v_gene: TRBV7-2; abundance: once; d_gene: TRBD1; CDR3aa: CASSSRRQGYEQYF
j_gene: TRBJ2-2; v_gene: TRBV5-1; abundance: -; d_gene: -; CDR3aa: CASSLDGNTGELFF
j_gene: TRBJ2-7; v_gene: TRBV11-2; abundance: -; d_gene: -; CDR3aa: CASSFSGSYEQYF
j_gene: TRBJ1-3; v_gene: TRBV30; abundance: -; d_gene: -; CDR3aa: CAWSVRGIRNTIYF
j_gene: TRBJ2-7; v_gene: TRBV15; abundance: -; d_gene: TRBD1; CDR3aa: CATSRVGQSSYEQYF
j_gene: TRBJ1-4; v_gene: TRBV14; abundance: -; d_gene: -; CDR3aa: CASSQEGGFGEKLFF
j_gene: TRBJ2-1; v_gene: TRBV6-1; abundance: -; d_gene: TRBD1; CDR3aa: CASSERTGGLNEQFF
j_gene: TRBJ1-5; v_gene: TRBV27; abundance: few; d_gene: TRBD1; CDR3aa: CASRGTGFSNQPQHF
j_gene: TRBJ2-5; v_gene: TRBV7-8; abundance: -; d_gene: TRBD1; CDR3aa: CASSLTQTGPYF
j_gene: TRBJ1-1; v_gene: TRBV7-8; abundance: -; d_gene: -; CDR3aa: CASSLGIGVATEAFF
j_gene: TRBJ2-3; v_gene: TRBV6-1; abundance: -; d_gene: -; CDR3aa: CASTDSISTDTQYF
j_gene: TRBJ1-1; v_gene: TRBV19; abundance: -; d_gene: TRBD1; CDR3aa: CASSMGGQGDDKAEAFF
j_gene: TRBJ2-2; v_gene: TRBV11-2; abundance: -; d_gene: -; CDR3aa: CASSLDRDTGELFF
j_gene: TRBJ2-2; v_gene: TRBV13; abundance: -; d_gene: TRBD1; CDR3aa: CASSYSGTVNTGELFF
j_gene: TRBJ2-5; v_gene: TRBV19; abundance: -; d_gene: TRBD1; CDR3aa: CASSSGQGEETQYF
j_gene: TRBJ2-6; v_gene: TRBV28; abundance: -; d_gene: -; CDR3aa: CASRIPVSGANVLTF
j_gene: TRBJ2-5; v_gene: TRBV4-1; abundance: -; d_gene: TRBD2; CDR3aa: CASSQVLGGGRAETQYF
j_gene: TRBJ2-1; v_gene: TRBV15; abundance: -; d_gene: TRBD2; CDR3aa: CATSRDIGLAGGNEQFF
j_gene: TRBJ2-2; v_gene: TRBV7-9; abundance: -; d_gene: TRBD2; CDR3aa: CASSLFGGNVGELFF
j_gene: TRBJ2-7; v_gene: TRBV5-1; abundance: -; d_gene: -; CDR3aa: CASRGTDSYEQYF
j_gene: TRBJ1-1; v_gene: TRBV5-1; abundance: few; d_gene: TRBD1; CDR3aa: CASSLAPPGQSNTEAFF
j_gene: TRBJ2-1; v_gene: TRBV9; abundance: -; d_gene: TRBD2; CDR3aa: CASSASGRASNEQFF
j_gene: TRBJ1-3; v_gene: TRBV18; abundance: -; d_gene: -; CDR3aa: CASSPGQQRPGNTIYF
j_gene: TRBJ2-5; v_gene: TRBV10-2; abundance: -; d_gene: -; CDR3aa: CASSAVQGGETQYF
j_gene: TRBJ1-4; v_gene: TRBV5-1; abundance: -; d_gene: TRBD1; CDR3aa: CASSLGDRDSEKLFF
j_gene: TRBJ1-2; v_gene: TRBV6-5; abundance: -; d_gene: TRBD1; CDR3aa: CASRKTGTDYGYTF
j_gene: TRBJ1-4; v_gene: TRBV7-9; abundance: -; d_gene: TRBD1; CDR3aa: CASSRQGINEKLFF
j_gene: TRBJ2-3; v_gene: TRBV12-5; abundance: -; d_gene: TRBD1; CDR3aa: CASGSGQGTSADTQYF
j_gene: TRBJ1-1; v_gene: TRBV9; abundance: -; d_gene: -; CDR3aa: CASSASNWATEAFF
j_gene: TRBJ1-1; v_gene: TRBV6-5; abundance: -; d_gene: -; CDR3aa: CASSYSGVEFSEAFF
j_gene: TRBJ1-3; v_gene: TRBV5-1; abundance: -; d_gene: -; CDR3aa: CASSLASRGAGNTIYF
j_gene: TRBJ2-7; v_gene: TRBV28; abundance: once; d_gene: TRBD1; CDR3aa: CATNPGTGLREQYF